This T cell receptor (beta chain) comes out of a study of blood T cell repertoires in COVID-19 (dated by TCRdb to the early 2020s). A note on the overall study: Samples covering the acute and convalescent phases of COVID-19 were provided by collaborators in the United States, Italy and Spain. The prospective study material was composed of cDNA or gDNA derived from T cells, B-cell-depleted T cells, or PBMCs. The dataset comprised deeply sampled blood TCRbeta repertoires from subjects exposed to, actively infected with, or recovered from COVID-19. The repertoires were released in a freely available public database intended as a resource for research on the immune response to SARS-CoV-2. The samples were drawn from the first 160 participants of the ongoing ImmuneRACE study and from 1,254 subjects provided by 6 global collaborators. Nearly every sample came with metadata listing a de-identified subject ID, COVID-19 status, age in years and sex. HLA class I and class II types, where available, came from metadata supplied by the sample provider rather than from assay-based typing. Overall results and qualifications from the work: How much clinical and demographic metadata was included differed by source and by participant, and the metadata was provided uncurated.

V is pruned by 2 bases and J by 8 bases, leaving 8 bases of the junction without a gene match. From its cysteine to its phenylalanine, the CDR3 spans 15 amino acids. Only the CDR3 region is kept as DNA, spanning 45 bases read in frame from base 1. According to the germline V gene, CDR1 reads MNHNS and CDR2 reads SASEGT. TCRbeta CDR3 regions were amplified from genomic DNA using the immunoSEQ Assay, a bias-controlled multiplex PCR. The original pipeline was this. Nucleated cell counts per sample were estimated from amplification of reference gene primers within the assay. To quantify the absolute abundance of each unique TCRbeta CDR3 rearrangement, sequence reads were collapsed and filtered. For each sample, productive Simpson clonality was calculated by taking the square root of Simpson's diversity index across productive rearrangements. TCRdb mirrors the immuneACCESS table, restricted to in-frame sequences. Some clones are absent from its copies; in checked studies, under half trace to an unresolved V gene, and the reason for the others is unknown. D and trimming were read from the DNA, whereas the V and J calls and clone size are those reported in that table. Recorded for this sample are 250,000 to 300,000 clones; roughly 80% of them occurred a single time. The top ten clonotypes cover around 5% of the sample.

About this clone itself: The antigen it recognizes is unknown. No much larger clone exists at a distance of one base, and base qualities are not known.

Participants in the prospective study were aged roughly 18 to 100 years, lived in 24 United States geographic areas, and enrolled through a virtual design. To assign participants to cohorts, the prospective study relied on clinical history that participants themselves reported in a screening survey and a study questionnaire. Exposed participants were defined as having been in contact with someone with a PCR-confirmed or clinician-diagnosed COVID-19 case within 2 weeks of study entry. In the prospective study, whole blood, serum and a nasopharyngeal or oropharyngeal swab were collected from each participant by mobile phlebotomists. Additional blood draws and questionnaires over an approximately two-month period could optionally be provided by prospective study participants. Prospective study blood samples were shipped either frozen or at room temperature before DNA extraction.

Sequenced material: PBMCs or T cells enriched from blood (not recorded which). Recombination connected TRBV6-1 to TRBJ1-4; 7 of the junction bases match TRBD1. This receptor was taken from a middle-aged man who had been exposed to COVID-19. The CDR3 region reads CASSETGVGGEKLFF. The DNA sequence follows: TGTGCCAGCAGTGAAACAGGGGTAGGGGGGGAAAAACTGTTTTTT.